The 5 T cell receptor beta chains listed next were all sequenced from one sample in a study of T cells after yellow fever vaccination. TCRdb fed the 5' RACE reads into MiXCR, producing one record per CDR3 protein. The table has tens of thousands of distinct CDR3 sequences, 7.5% to 8% seen once; the top ten hold around 45%. Sequences were derived from CD8+ T cells sorted from PBMCs, sampled on the day of the yellow fever booster vaccination. These receptors all stem from a man aged 25 to 40 who received the YFV17D yellow fever vaccine.

The sample holds a few counts of this clonotype. The rearrangement uses TRBV7-2 and TRBJ1-2, with D tentatively TRBD1 (5 bases). This CDR3 comprises 12 residues. With 5 bases removed from V and 6 bases from J, the gap between germline ends came to 10 bases. Germline values: CDR1 SGHTA, CDR2 FQGNSA. CDR3 DNA: TGTGCCAGCAGCGCACGACAGAATGGCTACACCTTC. This encodes CASSARQNGYTF. The entire variable domain, with the rest obtained from reference TRBV7-2 and TRBJ1-2, is as follows: GAGVSQSPSNKVTEKGKDVELRCDPISGHTALYWYRQSLGQGLEFLIYFQGNSAPDKSGLPSDRFSAERTGGSVSTLTIQRTQQEDSAVYLCASSARQNGYTFGSGTRLTVV.

V is TRBV4-3 and J is TRBJ2-3, with 7 nucleotides matching TRBD2. CDR3 length: 16 residues. Germline CDR1 and CDR2: LGHNA and YSLEER. Unmatched junction bases numbered 10, after V lost 0 bases and J lost 7 bases. In DNA form, the CDR3 reads TGCGCCAGCAGCCAAGATCAAGGCGGGAGCGGGTATACGCAGTATTTT. Amino acids: CASSQDQGGSGYTQYF.

V usage is TRBV7-9 and J usage is TRBJ2-5, with 8 bases aligning to TRBD2. CDR3 length: 16 residues. V was clipped by 1 base and J by 4 bases; unmatched bases: 8. Looked up from germline, CDR1 is SEHNR and CDR2 is FQNEAQ (reference sequence). The CDR3 nucleotides read TGTGCCAGCAGCTTAGTGTCCGGACGGGAGGGAGAGACCCAGTACTTC. This encodes CASSLVSGREGETQYF.

About this clonotype itself: It may be a read error: a sequence one base away is much more abundant. This chain connects TRBV7-8 to TRBJ2-3; tentative D call: TRBD2 (6 bases). Trimming stripped 8 bases from V and 3 bases from J, with 12 bases between. This CDR3 has 13 amino acids. The germline V gene encodes CDR1 SGHVS and CDR2 FQNEAQ. The CDR3 spells CASSGTYTDTQYF. CDR3 nucleotides: TGTGCCAGCTCCGGGACTTATACAGATACGCAGTATTTT.

There are a few counts of this clonotype. The gene calls are TRBV6-2 or TRBV6-3 and TRBJ2-7, with 8 bases that match TRBD2. CDR1 MNHEY and CDR2 SVGEGT come from the germline V gene. The V segment lost 7 bases and the J segment 6 bases; nucleotides outside the gene matches: 11. The CDR3 consists of 14 residues. The CDR3 bases are TGTGCCAGCACTCTAGCGGGCCCGGACTTCGAGCAGTACTTC. Its translation is CASTLAGPDFEQYF.